Presented here are 31 T cell receptor beta chains from one specimen sequenced in a study of cytomegalovirus exposure and HLA in healthy donors. Using immunoSEQ multiplex PCR, the repertoire was profiled, and TCRdb retains in-frame clones only, with some absent. Here the sample spans 71,000 or so clones, 94% being singletons. Sequenced: PBMCs. These receptors originate from a woman aged 18-29 years in good health and CMV-seronegative.

V and J are TRBV19 and TRBJ2-1, with a tentative D call TRBD1 (5 bases). The CDR3 consists of 15 residues. V was shortened by 4 bases and J by 1 base, with 11 bases between the two germline ends. The germline V gene has CDR1 LNHDA and CDR2 SQIVND (reference sequence). CDR3 DNA: TGTGCCAGTAGTACCCAGGGTCCGTCCTACAATGAGCAGTTCTTC. Translated: CASSTQGPSYNEQFF.

Points on this clone: The junction does not match germline at one end; this may be a read error. This rearrangement joins TRBV6-1 to TRBJ1-5, with TRBD1 matching 8 bases. CDR1 MNHNS and CDR2 SASEGT come from the germline V gene. The CDR3 length is 12 residues. Here the CDR3 reads CGTDRDYQPQHF. The CDR3 bases are TGCGGGACGGACAGGGATTATCAGCCCCAGCATTTT.

The chain is built from TRBV11-2 and TRBJ1-1, with D possibly matching TRBD1 (6 bases). CDR3 length: 16 amino acids. V lost 5 bases to trimming and J lost 3 bases, with 19 bases between them. Germline V gene data show CDR1 as SGHAT and CDR2 as FQNNGV. CDR3 sequence reads: CASSPDSPREDTEAFF. Here the CDR3 DNA reads TGTGCCAGCAGCCCGGACAGTCCCAGGGAAGACACTGAAGCTTTCTTT.

The rearrangement links TRBV10-3 to TRBJ1-5; no clear D gene. Germline values: CDR1 ENHRY, CDR2 SYGVKD. The CDR3 totals 15 residues. V lost 0 bases and J 2 bases, leaving 8 bases between the germline ends. This CDR3 reads CAISESRVGNQPQHF. CDR3 DNA: TGTGCCATCAGTGAGTCCCGGGTAGGCAATCAGCCCCAGCATTTT.

The gene calls are TRBV7-9 and TRBJ1-1, with unresolved D. This CDR3 spans 15 amino acids. Deletions cut 10 bases from V and 1 base from J, with 19 bases between. Germline V gene lookup returns CDR1 SEHNR and CDR2 FQNEAQ (reference sequence). CDR3 sequence: CATVTEIHTNTEAFF. CDR3 nucleotides: TGTGCCACCGTCACGGAGATACATACGAACACTGAAGCTTTCTTT.

Worth noting for this clone: At one end the junction does not follow the germline gene, possibly because of a read error. The chain's CDR3 is CTQAGGTDTQYF. The CDR3, as DNA: TGCACGCAGGCAGGGGGAACTGATACGCAGTATTTT. The chain joins TRBV13 to TRBJ2-3; 7 nucleotides agree with TRBD1. Germline assignment: CDR1 PRHDT and CDR2 FYEKMQ (reference sequence). The CDR3 consists of 12 residues.

This clone has just one count. The genes are TRBV7-8 and TRBJ1-3; D gene unclear. With 1 base removed from V and 0 bases from J, the gap between germline ends came to 7 bases. Germline assignment: CDR1 SGHVS and CDR2 FQNEAQ. The CDR3 runs 15 residues. The CDR3 sequence is CASSLDVVSGNTIYF. The CDR3 DNA is TGTGCCAGCAGCTTAGACGTAGTCTCTGGAAACACCATATATTTT.

CDR3 region: CASSLGLAGATYEQYF. In nucleotides, the CDR3 is TGTGCCAGCAGCTTAGGACTAGCGGGGGCAACCTACGAGCAGTACTTC. The chain couples TRBV5-5 to TRBJ2-7, with TRBD2 identical over 13 bases. This CDR3 comprises 16 residues. Looked up from germline, CDR1 is SGHKS and CDR2 is YYEKEE (reference sequence). Trimming at V came to 2 bases and at J to 2 bases, leaving 4 bases not matched to a gene. The whole variable domain, remainder taken from reference TRBV5-5 and TRBJ2-7, is DAGVTQSPTHLIKTRGQQVTLRCSPISGHKSVSWYQQVLGQGPQFIFQYYEKEERGRGNFPDRFSARQFPNYSSELNVNALLLGDSALYLCASSLGLAGATYEQYFGPGTRLTVT.

The chain recombines TRBV28 with TRBJ2-1, with D maybe TRBD1 (6 bases). V lost 3 bases and J 10 bases, leaving 13 bases between the germline ends. CDR1 MDHEN and CDR2 SYDVKM come from the germline V gene. CDR3 length: 13 amino acids. The CDR3 DNA reads TGTGCCAGCAGTTTGAAGGGGGTGGTCGAGCAGTTCTTC. Its translation: CASSLKGVVEQFF.

The DNA for the CDR3 is TGCGCCAGCAGCCGGGGACAGGGGGCGACAGATACGCAGTATTTT. It codes for CASSRGQGATDTQYF. This chain uses TRBV4-3 with TRBJ2-3, with 12 nucleotides matching TRBD1. This CDR3 is built from 15 residues. Per germline, CDR1 LGHNA and CDR2 YSLEER. Germline trimming cut 4 bases from V and 3 bases from J; bases unmatched to any gene: 2.

The chain uses TRBV27 and TRBJ2-1; TRBD2 aligns across 9 bases. V was clipped by 5 bases and J by 4 bases; unmatched bases: 6. Germline lookup yields CDR1 MNHEY and CDR2 SMNVEV (reference sequence). The CDR3 consists of 15 residues. This CDR3 reads CASSPGLAHYNEQFF. The DNA for the CDR3 is TGTGCCAGCAGTCCAGGACTAGCGCATTACAATGAGCAGTTCTTC.

The J gene is TRBJ2-1, the V gene TRBV6-4; 7 bases line up with TRBD2. The V gene end was trimmed by 2 bases and the J gene end by 6 bases; junction bases not matched to a gene: 10. CDR3 length equals 16 residues. Per germline, CDR1 MRHNA and CDR2 SNTAGT. CDR3 loop: CASSDDGREGINEQFF. CDR3 nucleotides: TGTGCCAGCAGTGACGACGGCAGGGAGGGTATCAATGAGCAGTTCTTC.

This chain joins TRBV5-1 and TRBJ2-1; D is possibly TRBD2 (5 bases). Trimming cost V 5 bases and J 5 bases, with 11 bases left between them. Germline values: CDR1 SGHRS, CDR2 YFSETQ. This CDR3 is 13 amino acids long. The CDR3: CASRRVGNNEQFF. The CDR3 DNA reads TGCGCCAGCAGGAGGGTTGGGAACAATGAGCAGTTCTTC. The full variable domain, rest sourced from reference TRBV5-1 and TRBJ2-1, is KAGVTQTPRYLIKTRGQQVTLSCSPISGHRSVSWYQQTPGQGLQFLFEYFSETQRNKGNFPGRFSGRQFSNSRSEMNVSTLELGDSALYLCASRRVGNNEQFFGPGTRLTVL.

The rearrangement joins TRBV5-8 to TRBJ2-5; 11 bases line up with TRBD1. Germline trimming cut 0 bases from V and 5 bases from J; bases unmatched to any gene: 3. The CDR3 covers 15 residues. CDR1 SGHTS and CDR2 YDEGEE come from the germline V gene. CDR3 nucleotide sequence: TGTGCCAGCAGCTTGGTCGGGACAGGGGGGGAGACCCAGTACTTC. The encoded protein is CASSLVGTGGETQYF. Full variable domain (outside the CDR3, taken from reference TRBV5-8 and TRBJ2-5): EAGVTQSPTHLIKTRGQQATLRCSPISGHTSVYWYQQALGLGLQFLLWYDEGEERNRGNFPPRFSGRQFPNYSSELNVNALELEDSALYLCASSLVGTGGETQYFGPGTRLLVL.

This clone occurred once. The chain carries TRBV10-3 and TRBJ2-7; D might be TRBD2 (6 bases). The germline V gene has CDR1 ENHRY and CDR2 SYGVKD. This CDR3 is 16 amino acids long. Between the trimmed V and J ends, which lost 7 bases and 5 bases, there was a span of 24 bases. The CDR3 loop is CAITPGPKFTGDEQYF. The CDR3 DNA sequence: TGTGCCATCACCCCGGGGCCGAAATTTACGGGGGACGAGCAGTACTTC.

This chain connects TRBV28 to TRBJ1-2; 9 nucleotides match TRBD1. Germline V CDR1 and CDR2: MDHEN, SYDVKM. The junction had 11 bases not matched to a gene; V was cut back by 7 bases and J by 8 bases. The CDR3 is 14 amino acids. For the CDR3, the DNA is TGTGCCAGCACCTCAACCGGGACAGGGAACGGCTACACCTTC. Translation gives CASTSTGTGNGYTF.

In DNA form, the CDR3 reads TGTGCCAGCAGTGAAAGGCAGGTGAACTATGGCTACACCTTC. This codes for CASSERQVNYGYTF. This rearrangement joins TRBV2 to TRBJ1-2; D not certain. The length of the CDR3 is 14 residues. V was pared by 2 bases and J by 2 bases, with 9 bases between. Germline-derived CDR1 and CDR2 are SNHLY and FYNNEI.

Regarding this clone: Additional DNA sequences in this sample encode the identical CDR3. The V gene is TRBV9, the J gene TRBJ2-1, with D uncertain. Germline V lookup: CDR1 SGDLS, CDR2 YYNGEE. CDR3 length: 15 amino acids. V lost 0 bases, J lost 0 bases, and 7 bases lay in between. This chain's CDR3 is CASSVGVSSYNEQFF. CDR3 DNA sequence: TGTGCCAGCAGCGTAGGTGTGAGCTCCTACAATGAGCAGTTCTTC. Full variable domain (rest looked up from reference TRBV9 and TRBJ2-1): DSGVTQTPKHLITATGQRVTLRCSPRSGDLSVYWYQQSLDQGLQFLIQYYNGEERAKGNILERFSAQQFPDLHSELNLSSLELGDSALYFCASSVGVSSYNEQFFGPGTRLTVL.

This clone has just a few counts. V usage is TRBV30 and J usage is TRBJ2-6; D gene uncertain. Germline CDR1 GTSNPN, CDR2 SVGIG (reference sequence). The CDR3 covers 16 residues. V was clipped by 0 bases and J by 0 bases, with 9 bases between them. DNA of the CDR3: TGTGCCTGGAGTGTAGTCATCGGCTCTGGGGCCAACGTCCTGACTTTC. Translation gives CAWSVVIGSGANVLTF.

CDR3 protein: CASSQTEGGLGGGYTF. The CDR3 DNA sequence: TGCGCCAGCAGCCAGACCGAGGGGGGGCTAGGAGGCGGCTACACCTTC. This chain connects TRBV4-1 to TRBJ1-2, with a weak D call TRBD1 (6 bases). Germline CDR1 and CDR2: MGHRA and YSYEKL. CDR3 length: 16 residues. Between the trimmed V and J ends, which lost 3 bases and 8 bases, there was a span of 22 bases.

This clone was recorded once. V gene TRBV9 combines with J gene TRBJ2-7; D is perhaps TRBD1 (6 bases). This CDR3 contains 15 residues. V dropped 4 bases and J dropped 1 base, with 15 bases sitting between them. Germline V CDR1 and CDR2: SGDLS, YYNGEE. The CDR3 DNA follows: TGTGCCAGCAGCCCCACGGAGACAGGTTCCTACGAGCAGTACTTC. This sequence encodes CASSPTETGSYEQYF.

This chain connects TRBV6-5 to TRBJ1-2, with a tentative D call TRBD1 (6 bases). This CDR3 spans 13 amino acids. The V gene lost 4 bases and the J gene lost 8 bases, with 14 bases spanning the gap. Germline assignment: CDR1 MNHEY and CDR2 SVGAGI. The CDR3 region is CASSSAQGSGYTF. CDR3 coding DNA: TGTGCCAGCAGTTCAGCACAGGGTAGCGGCTACACCTTC.

The CDR3 DNA sequence: TGTGCCAGCAGGGGGGACAGGGGGCAAGAGACCCAGTACTTC. It is translated as CASRGDRGQETQYF. The J gene is TRBJ2-5, the V gene TRBV2, with 11 bases matching TRBD1. This CDR3 comprises 14 residues. V gave up 6 bases and J gave up 2 bases; unmatched junction bases: 2. Germline V gives CDR1 SNHLY, CDR2 FYNNEI.

The chain combines TRBV4-3 with TRBJ1-1; TRBD1 is a possible D gene (5 bases). The CDR3 has 15 amino acids. Trimming removed 1 base at V and 3 bases at J, with 12 bases between. Germline V gene lookup returns CDR1 LGHNA and CDR2 YSLEER. CDR3 residues: CASSQVGSGHTEAFF. In DNA form, the CDR3 reads TGCGCCAGCAGCCAAGTCGGCTCAGGGCACACTGAAGCTTTCTTT.

The J gene is TRBJ2-7, the V gene TRBV5-4; 8 bases agree with TRBD1. Unmatched junction bases numbered 7, after V lost 0 bases and J lost 2 bases. Germline V CDR1 and CDR2: SGHNT, YYREEE (reference sequence). The CDR3 loop spans 16 amino acids. Here the CDR3 DNA reads TGTGCCAGCAGCTTGGTGGTCTCGGGACAGGCCTACGAGCAGTACTTC. Translating it yields CASSLVVSGQAYEQYF.

Turning to this clone: The same CDR3 is also encoded by other DNA sequences in this sample. The gene calls are TRBV6-1 and TRBJ1-1; 9 bases are a match to TRBD1. V trimming: 5 bases; J trimming: 1 base; junction bases outside the gene matches: 2. The V gene's germline CDR1 is MNHNS and CDR2 SASEGT. This CDR3 has 14 amino acids. CDR3 region: CASSWTGENTEAFF. The CDR3 DNA reads as TGTGCCAGCAGTTGGACAGGGGAGAACACTGAAGCTTTCTTT.

This sequence joins TRBV30 and TRBJ2-1, with D perhaps TRBD2 (5 bases). CDR3 length equals 12 residues. Germline lookup yields CDR1 GTSNPN and CDR2 SVGIG (reference sequence). V was cut by 2 bases and J by 8 bases, with 10 bases left in between. This CDR3 reads CAWSSGWYEQFF. The DNA for the CDR3 is TGTGCCTGGAGTTCGGGGTGGTATGAGCAGTTCTTC.

The chain is built from TRBV4-2 and TRBJ1-3; 9 positions match TRBD1. The CDR3 is made up of 16 amino acids. V trimming: 2 bases; J trimming: 6 bases; junction bases outside the gene matches: 8. Germline assignment: CDR1 LGHNA and CDR2 YNFKEQ. CDR3 amino acids: CASSQSQTGGLNTIYF. The CDR3 DNA is TGTGCCAGCAGCCAATCCCAGACAGGGGGGTTAAACACCATATATTTT.

V is TRBV21-1 and J is TRBJ2-7; the table calls TRBD2, which could not be checked here. TRBV21-1 is shown as a pseudogene. This CDR3 has 16 amino acids. The CDR3 coding sequence is TGTGCCAGCAGCATCTCTGACTTAGAACTCTCCTACGAGCAGTACTTC. Its translation is CASSISDLELSYEQYF.

The V call is TRBV19, the J call TRBJ2-7, with a weak D call TRBD1 (7 bases). The length of the CDR3 is 16 residues. Germline CDR1 and CDR2: LNHDA and SQIVND (reference sequence). V lost 0 bases and J 5 bases, leaving 17 bases between the germline ends. CDR3 bases: TGTGCCAGTAGTATAGATCGGAGGGGGCTGATGAACGAGCAGTACTTC. Its protein product is CASSIDRRGLMNEQYF. Full variable domain (missing parts from reference TRBV19 and TRBJ2-7): DGGITQSPKYLFRKEGQNVTLSCEQNLNHDAMYWYRQDPGQGLRLIYYSQIVNDFQKGDIAEGYSVSREKKESFPLTVTSAQKNPTAFYLCASSIDRRGLMNEQYFGPGTRLTVT.

About this clone itself: A junction boundary mismatches the germline segment, possibly from a read error. The chain uses TRBV5-1 and TRBJ2-5, with TRBD1 as a possible D gene (5 bases). The germline gives CDR1 SGHRS, CDR2 YFSETQ. The CDR3 runs 11 residues. The CDR3 nucleotides read TGCGCCAGCAGCTTGGACAGGATACTCAACTTC. Translated: CASSLDRILNF.